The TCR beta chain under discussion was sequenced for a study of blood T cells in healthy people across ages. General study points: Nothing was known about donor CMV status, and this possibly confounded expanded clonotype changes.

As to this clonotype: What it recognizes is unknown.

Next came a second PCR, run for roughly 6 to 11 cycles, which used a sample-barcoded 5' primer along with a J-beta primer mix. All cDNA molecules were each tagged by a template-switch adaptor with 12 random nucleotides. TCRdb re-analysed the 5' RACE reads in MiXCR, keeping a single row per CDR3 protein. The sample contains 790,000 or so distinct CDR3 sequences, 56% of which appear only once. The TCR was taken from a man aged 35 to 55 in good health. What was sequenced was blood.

In nucleotides, the CDR3 is TGTGCCAGCAGCTTGACTAGCGACTACGAGCAGTACTTC. Encoded protein: CASSLTSDYEQYF. J is TRBJ2-7 and V is TRBV5-5; 7 bases are a match to TRBD2. J was trimmed by 3 bases and V by 1 base; bases with no gene match: 1. The CDR3 consists of 13 residues. CDR1 is SGHKS and CDR2 is YYEKEE in the germline V gene (reference sequence). Supplemented by reference TRBV5-5 and TRBJ2-7, the full variable domain reads DAGVTQSPTHLIKTRGQQVTLRCSPISGHKSVSWYQQVLGQGPQFIFQYYEKEERGRGNFPDRFSARQFPNYSSELNVNALLLGDSALYLCASSLTSDYEQYFGPGTRLTVT.